This T cell receptor beta chain was recovered during a study of tumor-infiltrating lymphocytes in primary liver carcinoma. Unsorted whole blood served as the source of blood RNA, and germline DNA was extracted as well. The patients, who had chronic HBV infection, were treatment-naive (untreated). V lost 6 bases to trimming and J lost 3 bases; unmatched junction nucleotides: 17. This CDR3 is 17 amino acids long. Looked up from germline, CDR1 is DFQATT and CDR2 is SNEGSKA (reference sequence). Making TCR beta cDNA involved around 500 ng total RNA and a constant-region primer. Modified slightly, ARM-PCR produced TCR beta libraries over three nested multiplex PCR rounds. TRBV1-TRBV30 forward and Cbeta reverse primers drove the first two roughly 10-cycle rounds. Each CDR3 protein gets one entry after TCRdb re-called the multiplex PCR reads with MiXCR. This sample has approximately 340,000 distinct CDR3 sequences, with roughly two thirds found just once.

This clonotype appeared once. The V gene is TRBV20-1, the J gene TRBJ2-1, with 7 positions matching TRBD2. Sequencing was done on a sample of peripheral blood. This clonotype was sampled from a man aged 40-49 years with primary liver carcinoma and hepatitis B virus infection. The CDR3, as DNA: TGCAGTGCCACTATACACGGGGCAGCGGGAAGCTACAATGAGCAGTTCTTC. It encodes CSATIHGAAGSYNEQFF.